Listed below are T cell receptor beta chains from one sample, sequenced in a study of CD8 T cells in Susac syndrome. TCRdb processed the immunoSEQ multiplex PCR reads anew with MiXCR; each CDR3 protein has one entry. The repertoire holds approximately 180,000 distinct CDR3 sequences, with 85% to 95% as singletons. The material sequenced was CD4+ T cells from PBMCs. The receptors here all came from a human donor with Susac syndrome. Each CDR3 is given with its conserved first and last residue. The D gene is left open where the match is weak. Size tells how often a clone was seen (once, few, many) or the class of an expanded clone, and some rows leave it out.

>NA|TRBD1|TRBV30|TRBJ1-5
TGTGCCTGGAGTCCTCCTAGGACAGGGGAGGGCAATCAGCCCCAGCATTTT
CAWSPPRTGEGNQPQHF
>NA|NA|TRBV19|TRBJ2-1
TGTGCCAGTAGTTCGAGACAGAACACACACAATGAGCAGTTCTTC
CASSSRQNTHNEQFF
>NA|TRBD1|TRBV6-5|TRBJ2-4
TGTGCCAGCAGCCGGCCGGGACAGAATAGGAACATTCAGTACTTC
CASSRPGQNRNIQYF
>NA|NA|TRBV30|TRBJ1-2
TGTGCCTGGAGTGACACTGGGAACTATGGCTACACCTTC
CAWSDTGNYGYTF
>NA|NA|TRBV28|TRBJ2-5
TGTGCCAGCAGTCCCTTGGACCAGCAAGAGACCCAGTACTTC
CASSPLDQQETQYF
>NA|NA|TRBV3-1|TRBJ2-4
TGTGCCAGCAGCCAACACCCGGACGGATTAGCCAAAAACATTCAGTACTTC
CASSQHPDGLAKNIQYF
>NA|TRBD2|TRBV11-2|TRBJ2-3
TGTGCCAGCAGTGCACTAGCGGGAGTCCCAGATACGCAGTATTTT
CASSALAGVPDTQYF
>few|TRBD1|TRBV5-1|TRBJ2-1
TGCGCCAGCACCATGCTGGGACAGTCTTACAATGAGCAGTTCTTC
CASTMLGQSYNEQFF
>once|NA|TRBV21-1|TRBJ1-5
TGTGCCAGCAGCAAAGGGGGCGGGGAGTATCAGCCCCAGCATTTT
CASSKGGGEYQPQHF
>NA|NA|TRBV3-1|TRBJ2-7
TGTGCCAGCAGCCAGACTAGGTACGAGCAGTACTTC
CASSQTRYEQYF
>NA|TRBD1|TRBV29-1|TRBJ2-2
TGCAGCGCAGGGACAGGGACGGAGACCGGGGAGCTGTTTTTT
CSAGTGTETGELFF
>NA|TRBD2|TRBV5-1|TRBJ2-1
TGCGCCAGCAGATTGGGACTAGCGGGGTACAATGAGCAGTTCTTC
CASRLGLAGYNEQFF
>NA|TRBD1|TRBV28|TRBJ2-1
TGTGCCAGCACCCCCATGGGGACAGGGCATTACAATGAGCAGTTCTTC
CASTPMGTGHYNEQFF
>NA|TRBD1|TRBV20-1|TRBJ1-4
TGCAGTGCTAGACCGGGACAGGGCGATAGCGAAAAACTGTTTTTT
CSARPGQGDSEKLFF
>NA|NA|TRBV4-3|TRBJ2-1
TGCGCCAGCAGCCAAGATAGGCTATCGGATGAGCAGTTCTTC
CASSQDRLSDEQFF
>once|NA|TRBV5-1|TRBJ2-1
TGCGCCAGCAGCTTAATGACACTTACCCTAGGCAATGAGCAGTTCTTC
CASSLMTLTLGNEQFF
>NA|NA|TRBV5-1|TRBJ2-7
TGCGCCAGCAGCGAGGAAGGCCCGTACGAGCAGTACTTC
CASSEEGPYEQYF
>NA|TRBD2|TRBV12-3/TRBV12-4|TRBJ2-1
TGTGCCAGCAGTTTCCACCGTGGGTTAGCGCTAGCGGGGAACAATGAGCAGTTCTTC
CASSFHRGLALAGNNEQFF
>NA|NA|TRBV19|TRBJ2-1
TGTGCCAGTAGTATAGGGACCGGGGATAACTACAATGAGCAGTTCTTC
CASSIGTGDNYNEQFF
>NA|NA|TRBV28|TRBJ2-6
TGTGCCAGCAATTCCGGGCCGAGCTCTGGGGCCAACGTCCTGACTTTC
CASNSGPSSGANVLTF
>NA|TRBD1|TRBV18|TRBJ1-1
TGTGCCAGCTCACCAGGGACAGGGCTCCTGTACACTGAAGCTTTCTTT
CASSPGTGLLYTEAFF
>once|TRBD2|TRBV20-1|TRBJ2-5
TGCAGTGCTAGCGTGCTAGCGGGAATAGAGACCCAGTACTTC
CSASVLAGIETQYF
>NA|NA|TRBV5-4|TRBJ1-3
TGTGCCAGCACTTCAGGTGTCTCTGGAAACACCATATATTTT
CASTSGVSGNTIYF
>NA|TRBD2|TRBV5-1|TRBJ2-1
TGCGCCAGCAGCTCAGCGGGGGGGCCCAATGAGCAGTTCTTC
CASSSAGGPNEQFF
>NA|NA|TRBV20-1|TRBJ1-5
TGCAGTGCCACCGACAGGTTCGATCAGCCCCAGCATTTT
CSATDRFDQPQHF
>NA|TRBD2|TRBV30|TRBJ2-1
TGTGCCTGGAGTGTACGAGCGGGAAGTTACAATGAGCAGTTCTTC
CAWSVRAGSYNEQFF
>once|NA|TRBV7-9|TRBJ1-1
TGTGCCAGCAGTAATAGAGATGAAGCTTTCTTT
CASSNRDEAFF
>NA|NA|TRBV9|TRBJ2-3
TGTGCCAGCAGTACCCTAGGGGGGGAGAGCACAGATACGCAGTATTTT
CASSTLGGESTDTQYF
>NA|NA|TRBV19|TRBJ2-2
TGTGCCAGTAGTATGCACCGGGCAAACACCGGGGAGCTGTTTTTT
CASSMHRANTGELFF
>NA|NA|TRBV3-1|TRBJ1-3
TGTGCCAGCAGCGAGGTTGGAAACACCATATATTTT
CASSEVGNTIYF
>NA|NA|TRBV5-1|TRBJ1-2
TGCGCCAGCAGCTTGGGTACCGGGGGCCTTCTCCACACCTTC
CASSLGTGGLLHTF